This passage covers 16 T cell receptor beta chains from one sample sequenced in a study of shared clonotypes between healthy human individuals. The naive CD8 population came from CD45RO-negative cells selected for CCR7, without terminally differentiated effector memory CD45RA+ cells. Generated by immunoSEQ multiplex PCR, the TCRdb table keeps only in-frame clones and is missing some. The sample yields about 1.9 million clones, approximately 92% seen once. Material for sequencing was naive CD8+ T cells from PBMCs. Every receptor here comes from a man younger than 35 in good health. Some clones in this sample may be carry-over from other donors' samples.

The chain couples TRBV5-6 to TRBJ1-3; possible D gene TRBD1, 5 bases. Trimming pared 4 bases from V and 4 bases from J, leaving 15 bases between. Germline CDR1 reads SGHDT; CDR2 reads YYEEEE. The CDR3 consists of 15 residues. CDR3 bases: TGTGCCAGCAGCCACGTTGAGGGGAGGGGAAACACCATATATTTT. It encodes CASSHVEGRGNTIYF.

The gene calls are TRBV7-8 and TRBJ2-3; the match to TRBD2 covers 7 bases. Germline V CDR1 and CDR2: SGHVS, FQNEAQ. Trimming at V came to 5 bases and at J to 6 bases, leaving 11 bases not matched to a gene. The CDR3 consists of 15 residues. CDR3 loop: CASSARLARGDTQYF. Here the CDR3 DNA reads TGTGCCAGCAGCGCCCGACTAGCCCGGGGGGATACGCAGTATTTT. The full variable domain, rest sourced from reference TRBV7-8 and TRBJ2-3, is GAGVSQSPRYKVAKRGQDVALRCDPISGHVSLFWYQQALGQGPEFLTYFQNEAQLDKSGLPSDRFFAERPEGSVSTLKIQRTQQEDSAVYLCASSARLARGDTQYFGPGTRLTVL.

Turning to this clone: The same CDR3 also results from other DNA sequences found in this sample. This chain connects TRBV9 to TRBJ2-1; D may be TRBD1 (6 bases). V dropped 0 bases and J dropped 5 bases, with 12 bases sitting between them. Germline values: CDR1 SGDLS, CDR2 YYNGEE. The CDR3 runs to 15 residues. CDR3: CASSVEAGEDNEQFF. For the CDR3, the DNA is TGTGCCAGCAGCGTAGAGGCAGGGGAAGACAATGAGCAGTTCTTC.

V usage is TRBV2 and J usage is TRBJ2-1; 9 positions agree with TRBD1. CDR3 length: 15 residues. Germline loops: CDR1 SNHLY, CDR2 FYNNEI. Trimming removed 6 bases from V and 8 bases from J; junction bases left unmatched: 11. In nucleotides, the CDR3 is TGTGCCAGCAGCGACGGACAGGGGATGTTTGATGAGCAGTTCTTC. Protein sequence: CASSDGQGMFDEQFF.

In this sample, this clone turned up once. The rearrangement links TRBV2 to TRBJ2-7, with 11 bases lining up with TRBD2. J gave up 1 base and V 6 bases, and 17 bases lay outside the gene matches. CDR1 and CDR2 from the germline V gene are SNHLY and FYNNEI. The CDR3 consists of 19 residues. CDR3 region: CASRETAGLADSISYEQYF. In DNA form, the CDR3 reads TGTGCCAGCAGAGAAACAGCGGGACTAGCGGACTCTATATCCTACGAGCAGTACTTC.

This rearrangement joins TRBV2 to TRBJ2-7, with TRBD1 identical over 8 bases. Germline CDR1 is SNHLY and CDR2 is FYNNEI. V shed 3 bases, J shed 10 bases, and the junction held 14 bases outside the gene matches. The CDR3 sequence is 15 residues long. The CDR3 spells CASSEGRGQPISQYF. The CDR3 DNA is TGTGCCAGCAGTGAGGGCAGGGGGCAGCCGATCTCCCAGTACTTC.

The chain combines TRBV27 with TRBJ2-1; no definite D call. CDR3 length: 18 amino acids. Trimming pared 4 bases from V and 7 bases from J, leaving 26 bases between. Germline V gives CDR1 MNHEY, CDR2 SMNVEV (reference sequence). In DNA form, the CDR3 reads TGTGCCAGCAGTTCAAGGCCAAGGGTCGACCCCGAGGTGAATGAGCAGTTCTTC. Its protein product is CASSSRPRVDPEVNEQFF.

As DNA, the CDR3 is TGTGCCAGCAGCTTAGCGCGTAACAGATTGAACACTGAAGCTTTCTTT. It encodes CASSLARNRLNTEAFF. This chain connects TRBV7-8 to TRBJ1-1; D remains unclear. Trimming pared 0 bases from V and 0 bases from J, leaving 11 bases between. The CDR3 has 16 amino acids. Germline V gene sequence: CDR1 SGHVS, CDR2 FQNEAQ.

This clone was picked up one time. The chain joins TRBV9 to TRBJ2-1, with 8 bases identical to TRBD2. The CDR3 has 15 residues. Per the germline V gene, CDR1 is SGDLS and CDR2 is YYNGEE. With 6 bases clipped from V and 8 bases from J, the junction kept 13 bases outside the gene matches. CDR3 bases: TGTGCCAGCAACAAAGCGGGAGTCACCGGGGATGAGCAGTTCTTC. Translated: CASNKAGVTGDEQFF.

The CDR3 sequence is CASSPGQGARWAEAFF. CDR3 DNA: TGTGCCAGCTCACCTGGACAGGGGGCGCGGTGGGCTGAAGCTTTCTTT. The chain employs TRBV18 and TRBJ1-1, with 11 positions matching TRBD1. The ends lost 3 bases at V and 6 bases at J; junction bases unmatched: 9. CDR1 and CDR2 from the germline V gene are KGHSH and LQKENI. The CDR3 loop spans 16 amino acids.

In regard to this clone: The identical CDR3 is also encoded by other nucleotide sequences in the sample. The chain uses TRBV7-9 and TRBJ2-5; D remains ambiguous. V gave up 3 bases and J gave up 5 bases, with 10 bases separating them. The CDR3 loop spans 13 amino acids. CDR1 is SEHNR, CDR2 FQNEAQ, per germline (reference sequence). CDR3 nucleotide sequence: TGTGCCAGCAGCTTTGGATCCGTGGAGACCCAGTACTTC. As protein: CASSFGSVETQYF. The complete variable domain, with remaining parts taken from reference TRBV7-9 and TRBJ2-5, reads DTGVSQNPRHKITKRGQNVTFRCDPISEHNRLYWYRQTLGQGPEFLTYFQNEAQLEKSRLLSDRFSAERPKGSFSTLEIQRTEQGDSAMYLCASSFGSVETQYFGPGTRLLVL.

This chain links TRBV7-9 with TRBJ2-4; D unclear. Trimming stripped 4 bases from V and 5 bases from J, with 6 bases between. Germline V gene data show CDR1 as SEHNR and CDR2 as FQNEAQ (reference sequence). The CDR3 sequence is 12 residues long. The CDR3 region has the DNA TGTGCCAGCAGCTCCTCTCAAAACATTCAGTACTTC. This translates into CASSSSQNIQYF.

The chain employs TRBV5-1 and TRBJ1-1, with a tentative D call TRBD1 (5 bases). The ends were cut back, 4 bases at V and 4 bases at J, with 14 bases in the middle. CDR3 length: 14 amino acids. Germline-derived CDR1 and CDR2 are SGHRS and YFSETQ. The CDR3 spells CASSLGGGTTEAFF. In nucleotides, the CDR3 is TGCGCCAGCAGCCTGGGAGGAGGGACCACTGAAGCTTTCTTT.

The genes are TRBV10-2 and TRBJ2-1, with 10 bases lining up with TRBD2. Germline V gives CDR1 WSHSY, CDR2 SAAADI. J gave up 5 bases and V 6 bases, and 4 bases lay outside the gene matches. The CDR3 has 14 residues. The CDR3 spells CASRATSGDNEQFF. In nucleotides, the CDR3 is TGCGCCAGCAGGGCCACTAGCGGGGACAATGAGCAGTTCTTC.

Only a few counts were recorded for this clone. The same CDR3 is also encoded by other DNA sequences in this sample. The chain recombines TRBV4-1 with TRBJ2-7, with D unclear. Trimming left V 3 bases short and J 4 bases short, with 10 bases between. The CDR3 runs 13 residues. Per the germline V gene, CDR1 is MGHRA and CDR2 is YSYEKL. CDR3 nucleotides: TGCGCCAGCAGCCAGGCCCTTGGGTACGAGCAGTACTTC. Its translation is CASSQALGYEQYF.

This sequence joins TRBV7-9 and TRBJ2-7; 10 nucleotides align to TRBD2. The ends lost 8 bases at V and 3 bases at J; junction bases unmatched: 7. CDR1 is SEHNR, CDR2 FQNEAQ, per germline (reference sequence). This CDR3 contains 14 residues. The CDR3 sequence is CASESLAGNYEQYF. CDR3 nucleotide sequence: TGTGCCAGCGAGTCACTAGCGGGGAACTACGAGCAGTACTTC.